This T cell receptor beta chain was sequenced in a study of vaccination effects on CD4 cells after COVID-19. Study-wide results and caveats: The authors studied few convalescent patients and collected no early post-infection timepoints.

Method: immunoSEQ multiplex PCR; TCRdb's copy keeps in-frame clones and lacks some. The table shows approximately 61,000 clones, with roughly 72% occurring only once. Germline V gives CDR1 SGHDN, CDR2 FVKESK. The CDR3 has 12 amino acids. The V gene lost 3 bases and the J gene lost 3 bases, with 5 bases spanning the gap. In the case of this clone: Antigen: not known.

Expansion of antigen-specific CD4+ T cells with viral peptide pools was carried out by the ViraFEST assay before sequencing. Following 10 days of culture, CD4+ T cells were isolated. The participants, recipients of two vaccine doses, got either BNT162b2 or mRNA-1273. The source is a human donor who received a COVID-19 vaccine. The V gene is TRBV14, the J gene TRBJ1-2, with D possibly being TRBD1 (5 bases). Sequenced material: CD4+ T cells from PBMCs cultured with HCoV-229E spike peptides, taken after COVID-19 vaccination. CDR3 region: CASSHRDYGYTF. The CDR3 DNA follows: TGTGCCAGCAGCCACAGGGACTATGGCTACACCTTC.